This entry features one TCR beta chain sequence. The target of this receptor is not known. Base qualities are not at hand, and no much larger clone is one base apart. TCRbeta CDR3 regions were amplified from genomic DNA using the immunoSEQ Assay, a bias-controlled multiplex PCR. Per the original workflow: Within the assay, amplification of reference gene primers was used to estimate how many nucleated cells each sample contained. To quantify the absolute abundance of each unique TCRbeta CDR3 rearrangement, sequence reads were collapsed and filtered. For each sample, productive Simpson clonality was calculated by taking the square root of Simpson's diversity index across productive rearrangements. The table comes from immuneACCESS by way of TCRdb, which keeps in-frame sequences with V and J called. Part of the clones is missing from these tables; in studies checked, under half for an unresolved V gene and the rest for unknown reasons. Clone size and V and J calls were adopted from that table, with D and trimming inferred from the DNA. The sample table shows around 200,000 clones, and about 85% are seen once. The ten largest account for around 19% of the sample.

The germline V gene (reference sequence) sets CDR1 to MNHNY and CDR2 to SVGAGI. Trimming leaves V shorter by 7 bases and J shorter by 6 bases, with the junction holding 13 bases beyond the gene matches. From cysteine to phenylalanine, the CDR3 is 15 amino acids long. The DNA shown is the 45-base CDR3, in frame from base 1. This specimen comes from a study of blood T cell repertoires in COVID-19 (dated by TCRdb to about 2020). General notes on the study: Collaborator samples came from the United States, Italy and Spain and covered acute and convalescent phases of COVID-19. The dataset comprised deeply sampled blood TCRbeta repertoires from subjects exposed to, actively infected with, or recovered from COVID-19. The material from the prospective study consisted of cDNA or gDNA derived from T cells, B-cell-depleted T cells, or PBMCs. A de-identified subject ID, COVID-19 status, age in years and sex were almost always included in the sample metadata. The samples were drawn from two sources: the first 160 participants of the ongoing ImmuneRACE study, and 950 to 1,500 subjects contributed by 6 global collaborators. The repertoires were made available in a free public database intended to serve as a resource for research on the immune response to SARS-CoV-2. HLA class I and class II types, where available, came from metadata supplied by the sample provider rather than from assay-based typing. Study-level results and caveats: The quantity of clinical and demographic metadata differed by source and by participant and was supplied without curation.

Participants in the prospective study were enrolled through a virtual design, were aged 18 to 89 years, and lived in about 25 United States geographic areas. To assign participants to cohorts, the prospective study relied on clinical history that participants themselves reported in a screening survey and a study questionnaire. Recovered participants in ImmuneRACE Cohort 3 were defined by two consecutive negative NP/OP PCR tests, clearance by a healthcare professional, or resolution of symptoms. In the prospective study, whole blood, serum and a nasopharyngeal or oropharyngeal swab were collected from each participant by mobile phlebotomists. Participants in the prospective study had the option to provide additional blood draws and questionnaires over an approximately two-month period. Before DNA extraction, prospective study blood samples were shipped either frozen or at room temperature.

Sequenced input: PBMCs or T cells enriched from blood (not recorded which). This clonotype was sampled from a man aged 40-50 years who had recovered from COVID-19. Recombination connected TRBV6-6 to TRBJ2-7; the central 9 bases match TRBD2. The CDR3 loop reads CASTDPGGRVSEQYF. In nucleotides, the sequence is TGTGCCAGCACCGACCCGGGCGGGAGGGTCTCCGAGCAGTACTTC.